This T cell receptor (beta chain) was recovered during a study of T cell responses to AZD1222 COVID-19 vaccine. Per the germline V gene, CDR1 is SEHNR and CDR2 is FQNEAQ (reference sequence). There are 13 residues in the CDR3. V lost 3 bases and J 0 bases, leaving 6 bases between the germline ends. Notes on this clone: Its antigen is unidentified.

Points from the study as a whole: Mostly white British, mostly female donors; authors suggested clonal diversity may be underestimated.

Some clones are missing from TCRdb's copy, which holds only in-frame ones; the method was immunoSEQ multiplex PCR. This sample has tens of thousands of clones; approximately 87% occur once, and the top ten carry around 5.1%. The chain employs TRBV7-9 and TRBJ2-7; no firm D call. This TCR was sampled from an adult in good health. The source was peripheral blood, collected on day 0 of MenACWY control vaccination. DNA of the CDR3: TGTGCCAGCAGCTTCCCCAGCTCCTACGAGCAGTACTTC. As protein: CASSFPSSYEQYF.